This T cell receptor (beta chain) was captured in a study of shared clonotypes between healthy human individuals. Libraries were prepared by immunoSEQ multiplex PCR; TCRdb keeps only in-frame clonotypes and omits some of them. The sample shows around 500,000 clones, roughly 78% of them seen only once. The CDR3 length is 16 residues. Germline CDR1 reads SGHRS; CDR2 reads YFSETQ. The junction had 4 bases not matched to a gene; V was cut back by 1 base and J by 0 bases. The genes are TRBV5-1 and TRBJ2-1; 7 positions match TRBD1. Sequencing input: PBMCs. This receptor was obtained from a woman aged 40 to 50 in good health. Some clones in this sample may be carry-over from other donors' samples. The CDR3 protein is CASSLFSGGSYNEQFF. The CDR3 bases are TGCGCCAGCAGCTTGTTTTCAGGGGGCTCCTACAATGAGCAGTTCTTC. Together with reference TRBV5-1 and TRBJ2-1, the CDR3 gives the full variable domain: KAGVTQTPRYLIKTRGQQVTLSCSPISGHRSVSWYQQTPGQGLQFLFEYFSETQRNKGNFPGRFSGRQFSNSRSEMNVSTLELGDSALYLCASSLFSGGSYNEQFFGPGTRLTVL.